This paragraph covers one T cell receptor (beta chain) sequence. The antigen this receptor binds is unknown. The input lacks base qualities; no much larger clone sits a single base away. In Seattle, one collaborating source enrolled patients while the infection was active and tracked those patients longitudinally over the course of disease. Whole blood was collected in K2EDTA tubes by collaborating institutions according to the institutions' own protocols. For TCRbeta analysis, collaborators shipped samples as frozen whole blood, isolated PBMCs, or DNA extracted from either of those sample types. CDR1 SGHAT and CDR2 FQNNGV are derived from the germline V gene. The cysteine opens and the phenylalanine closes a CDR3 of 15 amino acids. The DNA shown is the 45-base CDR3, in frame from base 1. The junction carries 19 bases between V and J, which are trimmed by 4 bases and 9 bases respectively. These data come from a study of blood T cell repertoires in COVID-19 (dated by TCRdb to the early 2020s). With regard to the full study: The collaborator samples originated in the United States, Italy and Spain and spanned the acute and convalescent phases of COVID-19. Nearly every sample came with metadata listing a de-identified subject ID, COVID-19 status, age in years and sex. Where available, HLA class I and class II types were obtained from metadata supplied by the sample provider rather than from assay-based typing. The material from the prospective study consisted of cDNA or gDNA derived from T cells, B-cell-depleted T cells, or PBMCs. A freely available public database, intended as a resource for researchers studying the immune response to SARS-CoV-2, is where the repertoires were released. Deeply sampled blood TCRbeta repertoires from subjects exposed to, actively infected with, or recovered from COVID-19 were included in the dataset. The samples were drawn from two sources: the first 160 participants of the ongoing ImmuneRACE study, and 1,254 subjects contributed by 6 global collaborators. The investigation overall reported the following: The quantity of clinical and demographic metadata differed by source and by participant and was supplied without curation.

TCRbeta CDR3 regions were amplified from genomic DNA by means of the immunoSEQ Assay, a bias-controlled multiplex PCR. For the original study's pipeline: Within the assay, amplification of reference gene primers was used to estimate how many nucleated cells each sample contained. To quantify the absolute abundance of each unique TCRbeta CDR3 rearrangement, sequence reads were collapsed and filtered. For each sample, productive Simpson clonality was calculated as the square root of Simpson's diversity index over productive rearrangements. Imported from immuneACCESS, the table was reduced by TCRdb to in-frame sequences with V and J called. These copies leave out some clones; in studies compared against another copy, an unresolved V gene accounts for under half, and the cause of the remainder is not known. V, J and clone size reflect that table, while D and trimming were determined from the DNA. This sample is represented by over 150,000 clones; around four fifths of them were singletons. About 7% of the sample lies in the top ten.

Sequences were obtained from peripheral blood. The rearrangement joined TRBV11-2 to TRBJ1-5; the D gene remains uncertain. The sequence derives from a woman aged 40 to 49 with COVID-19, enrolled during active disease. The sequenced DNA is TGTGCCAGCAGCTCATCCGGTGGCGGTTCTTCGCCCCAGCATTTT. It codes for CASSSSGGGSSPQHF.